Sequencing of this T cell receptor (beta chain) was carried out in a study of cytomegalovirus exposure and HLA in healthy donors. Study in general: Among the 400 or so donors who were genotyped, approximately 76% fell in the genetic ancestry cluster that is associated with self-reported Caucasian donors.

V shed 5 bases and J shed 0 bases, with 20 bases lying between them. Looked up from germline, CDR1 is SEHNR and CDR2 is FQNEAQ (reference sequence). The CDR3 extends over 18 amino acids. It was with 60 Vbeta and 13 Jbeta primers that the PCR ran. Assay: immunoSEQ multiplex PCR; the TCRdb copy retains only in-frame clones and omits some. Recorded for this sample: around 75,000 clones. Donors in the study were healthy people who gave bone marrow. The V and J genes are TRBV7-9 and TRBJ1-3; tentative D call: TRBD1 (6 bases). This TCR was recovered from a man aged 50 to 60 in good health and CMV-seropositive. The specimen sequenced was PBMCs. The CDR3 protein is CASSQPSGTLSSGNTIYF. CDR3 sequence (DNA): TGTGCCAGCAGCCAGCCCTCCGGGACACTGAGCTCTGGAAACACCATATATTTT.